This T cell receptor beta chain stems from a study of response to subunit inactivated influenza vaccine. Notes on the study in general: The authors proposed limited new T cell recruitment per seasonal influenza vaccination.

Via MiXCR, TCRdb re-called the RT-PCR reads, giving one row per CDR3 protein. The sample consists of 800,000 or so distinct CDR3 sequences, 21% of them appearing once. CDR3 size: 11 residues. The V end lost 5 bases, the J end lost 9 bases, and 7 bases lay between the germline ends. The germline V gene encodes CDR1 MNHNY and CDR2 SVGAGI (reference sequence). Worth noting for this clonotype: Its antigen is undetermined.

The sequences come from PBMCs from blood, collected 4 to 6 days after vaccination. The J gene is TRBJ2-2, the V gene TRBV6-6; no clear D. This clonotype originated in a man over 45 who received an inactivated influenza vaccine. This chain's CDR3 is CASSHERELFF. CDR3 coding DNA: TGTGCCAGCAGTCACGAGAGGGAGCTGTTTTTT.